One T cell receptor (beta chain) is described in this entry. As yet, its antigen is unknown. The data stem from a study of OX40 agonist ivuxolimab in advanced cancers. Whole-study context: Checkpoint inhibitors had been given previously to about 38% of patients.

Repertoires were generated with immunoSEQ multiplex PCR, while TCRdb's copy carries only in-frame clones and drops some. The table includes about 83,000 clones, roughly 84% detected once. This CDR3 contains 13 residues. The trim removed 7 bases at V and 0 bases at J, leaving 4 bases unmatched. CDR1 and CDR2 from the germline V gene are SQVTM and ANQGSEA. Study results and caveats: Partial responders treated at 0.1-3.0 mg/kg exhibited clonal expansion among the lowest measured.

The rearrangement links TRBV29-1 to TRBJ1-2, with 8 nucleotides matching TRBD1. The sequence derives from an adult with an advanced solid tumor such as melanoma, head and neck, liver or kidney cancer. This specimen consisted of CD4+ or CD8+ T cells sorted from blood, obtained in a trial of the OX40 agonist ivuxolimab. The CDR3 protein is CSATGAANYGYTF. DNA of the CDR3: TGCAGCGCGACAGGGGCTGCTAACTATGGCTACACCTTC.